Presented here are 25 T cell receptor beta chains from one specimen sequenced in a study of T cell responses to AZD1222 COVID-19 vaccine. Sequenced by immunoSEQ multiplex PCR; TCRdb stores in-frame clones only, minus some. The sample contains approximately 94,000 clones, around 87% of which appear only once. The specimen was peripheral blood, collected on day 0 of MenACWY control vaccination. The receptor source for this set is an adult in good health.

This clone was seen more than once but under ten times. V and J are TRBV3-1 (or the pseudogene TRBV3-2) and TRBJ2-1; D unclear. Germline lookup yields CDR1 LGHDT and CDR2 YNNKEL (reference sequence). The CDR3 covers 12 residues. The V end lost 3 bases, the J end lost 5 bases, and 5 bases lay between the germline ends. The CDR3 reads CASSQADNEQFF. The CDR3 coding sequence is TGTGCCAGCAGCCAGGCAGACAATGAGCAGTTCTTC.

The gene calls are TRBV7-3 and TRBJ2-3; TRBD2 aligns across 10 bases. V gave up 0 bases and J gave up 2 bases; unmatched junction bases: 8. CDR1 SGHTA and CDR2 FQGTGA come from the germline V gene. The CDR3 covers 18 residues. CDR3 loop: CASSLTPSSGGNTDTQYF. The DNA for the CDR3 is TGTGCCAGCAGCTTAACTCCCTCTAGCGGGGGAAACACAGATACGCAGTATTTT.

The chain employs TRBV2 and TRBJ1-1; 7 bases are shared with TRBD1. CDR1 and CDR2 from the germline V gene are SNHLY and FYNNEI. With 5 bases clipped from V and 1 base from J, the junction kept 7 bases outside the gene matches. This CDR3 spans 15 amino acids. The CDR3 DNA reads as TGTGCCAGCAGTACCCAGGGGGATCAGAACACTGAAGCTTTCTTT. Its protein product is CASSTQGDQNTEAFF.

The sample holds one count of this clone. This rearrangement joins TRBV5-1 to TRBJ2-6; D not certain. The CDR3 loop spans 14 amino acids. CDR1 is SGHRS, CDR2 YFSETQ, per germline. Trimming left V 7 bases short and J 3 bases short, with 11 bases between. CDR3 protein: CASGQVYGANVLTF. The CDR3 coding sequence is TGCGCCAGCGGCCAGGTATATGGGGCCAACGTCCTGACTTTC.

The V call is TRBV28, the J call TRBJ2-1; D gene ambiguous. CDR1 and CDR2 from the germline V gene are MDHEN and SYDVKM. This CDR3 is built from 12 residues. The V gene lost 5 bases and the J gene lost 5 bases, with 7 bases spanning the gap. The CDR3 is CASSIRHNEQFF. The CDR3 DNA reads as TGTGCCAGCAGTATTAGACACAATGAGCAGTTCTTC.

The chain links TRBV7-6 to TRBJ2-6, with D perhaps matching TRBD2 (5 bases). The CDR3 is made up of 20 amino acids. Germline V gene data show CDR1 as SGHVS and CDR2 as FNYEAQ. V dropped 1 base and J dropped 4 bases, with 23 bases sitting between them. The CDR3: CASSLDPPVKPTRGANVLTF. In DNA form, the CDR3 reads TGTGCCAGCAGCTTAGACCCCCCCGTGAAGCCTACTAGGGGGGCCAACGTCCTGACTTTC.

This sequence joins TRBV5-1 and TRBJ1-1, with D tentatively TRBD1 (5 bases). The CDR3 covers 14 residues. Germline loops: CDR1 SGHRS, CDR2 YFSETQ. V lost 4 bases, J lost 1 base, and 11 bases lay in between. The CDR3 loop reads CASSPGRGNTEAFF. The CDR3 coding sequence is TGCGCCAGCAGCCCGGGAAGGGGGAACACTGAAGCTTTCTTT. Filled out from reference TRBV5-1 and TRBJ1-1, the complete variable domain reads KAGVTQTPRYLIKTRGQQVTLSCSPISGHRSVSWYQQTPGQGLQFLFEYFSETQRNKGNFPGRFSGRQFSNSRSEMNVSTLELGDSALYLCASSPGRGNTEAFFGQGTRLTVV.

V usage is TRBV7-9 and J usage is TRBJ1-1, with a possible D match to TRBD1 (6 bases). Germline V CDR1 and CDR2: SEHNR, FQNEAQ (reference sequence). This CDR3 comprises 13 residues. V lost 5 bases and J 5 bases, leaving 12 bases between the germline ends. The CDR3 DNA is TGTGCCAGCAGCCGAGGGGGGAGAACTGAAGCTTTCTTT. Its translation: CASSRGGRTEAFF.

This chain links TRBV28 with TRBJ1-1; D is perhaps TRBD1 (5 bases). Germline V lookup: CDR1 MDHEN, CDR2 SYDVKM. This CDR3 contains 11 residues. With 6 bases removed from V and 5 bases from J, the gap between germline ends came to 7 bases. CDR3 nucleotides: TGTGCCAGCAGCGGGGGGACTGAAGCTTTCTTT. Translation: CASSGGTEAFF.

V gene TRBV7-3 combines with J gene TRBJ1-6, with D maybe TRBD1 (5 bases). This CDR3 is 14 amino acids long. The V end lost 0 bases, the J end lost 7 bases, and 7 bases lay between the germline ends. Per germline, CDR1 SGHTA and CDR2 FQGTGA. The CDR3 region is CASSLTPGNSPLHF. The CDR3 DNA follows: TGTGCCAGCAGCTTAACGCCAGGGAATTCACCCCTCCACTTT.

The chain joins TRBV7-2 to TRBJ2-3; a weak D match, TRBD2 (6 bases). CDR1 and CDR2 from the germline V gene are SGHTA and FQGNSA. The V end lost 2 bases, the J end lost 5 bases, and 17 bases lay between the germline ends. This CDR3 spans 16 amino acids. CDR3 DNA: TGTGCCAGCAGCTTACTGGGCGGTTCGGGGGTAGATACGCAGTATTTT. Translating it yields CASSLLGGSGVDTQYF.

The V and J genes are TRBV19 and TRBJ1-2; D call uncertain. CDR3 length: 13 residues. Germline V lookup: CDR1 LNHDA, CDR2 SQIVND (reference sequence). Trimming pared 5 bases from V and 7 bases from J, leaving 14 bases between. The CDR3 spells CASSPGGLRGYTF. The DNA for the CDR3 is TGTGCCAGTAGTCCAGGTGGGCTGCGTGGCTACACCTTC.

A remark on this clone: One junction end disagrees with the germline gene, perhaps due to a read error. The chain combines TRBV6-5 with TRBJ2-5; D is possibly TRBD1 or TRBD2 (5 bases each). This CDR3 contains 13 residues. The germline gives CDR1 MNHEY, CDR2 SVGAGI. The CDR3 is CASSNGAQGTQYF. The CDR3 DNA reads TGTGCCAGCTCTAACGGGGCTCAAGGGACCCAGTACTTC.

This clone appeared a few times. This chain joins TRBV28 and TRBJ1-1, with 7 bases that match TRBD1. Germline V gene sequence: CDR1 MDHEN, CDR2 SYDVKM. The CDR3 consists of 13 residues. V lost 4 bases, J lost 3 bases, and 2 bases stayed unmatched. The CDR3 DNA is TGTGCCAGCAGTTCCCAGGGGGACACTGAAGCTTTCTTT. Translation: CASSSQGDTEAFF.

The chain uses TRBV11-3 and TRBJ2-2; 8 bases match TRBD1. With 1 base clipped from V and 3 bases from J, the junction kept 1 base outside the gene matches. Looked up from germline, CDR1 is SGHNT and CDR2 is YENEEA. The CDR3 runs to 15 residues. The CDR3 DNA reads as TGTGCCAGCAGCTTAGCAGGGGGCTACACCGGGGAGCTGTTTTTT. It codes for CASSLAGGYTGELFF.

The chain recombines TRBV27 with TRBJ1-6; 7 bases agree with TRBD1. Trimming at V came to 11 bases and at J to 2 bases, leaving 21 bases not matched to a gene. The CDR3 spans 19 residues. CDR1 and CDR2 (germline): MNHEY, SMNVEV (reference sequence). This CDR3 reads CAAGQEGIGTGAYNSPLHF. Written as DNA, the CDR3 is TGTGCCGCTGGACAAGAGGGAATAGGAACAGGGGCCTATAATTCACCCCTCCACTTT.

The CDR3 DNA is TGCGCCAGCAGGCTTGGGATGGGACAGGGGCATTATGGCTACACCTTC. It yields the protein CASRLGMGQGHYGYTF. This chain links TRBV5-1 with TRBJ1-2, with 10 bases fitting TRBD1. Germline-derived CDR1 and CDR2 are SGHRS and YFSETQ. J was trimmed by 5 bases and V by 5 bases; bases with no gene match: 12. The CDR3 consists of 16 residues.

The chain links TRBV2 to TRBJ1-5, with D possibly TRBD1 on 5 matching bases. Per germline, CDR1 SNHLY and CDR2 FYNNEI. Trimming took 4 bases from V and 5 from J, leaving 9 bases between them. This CDR3 spans 13 amino acids. Here the CDR3 reads CASSGQFHQPQHF. CDR3 in DNA: TGTGCCAGCAGTGGACAGTTTCATCAGCCCCAGCATTTT.

DNA for the CDR3: TGCGCCAGCAGCCAAGTAGTAAGGAGCTATGGCTACACCTTC. It translates to CASSQVVRSYGYTF. The chain joins TRBV4-1 to TRBJ1-2; D gene unclear. The germline gives CDR1 MGHRA, CDR2 YSYEKL. The CDR3 extends over 14 amino acids. Trimming took 1 base from V and 4 from J, leaving 10 bases between them.

The V gene is TRBV5-6, the J gene TRBJ1-2, with a weak D call TRBD1 (5 bases). This CDR3 region has 13 residues. Germline loops: CDR1 SGHDT, CDR2 YYEEEE. Trimming stripped 3 bases from V and 3 bases from J, with 9 bases between. CDR3 in amino acids: CASSYGTDYGYTF. As DNA, the CDR3 is TGTGCCAGCAGCTATGGGACGGACTATGGCTACACCTTC.

The CDR3 DNA is TGTGCCAGCAGTCCGGGGGGGGCAGGGGAGCTGTTTTTT. The encoded protein is CASSPGGAGELFF. The chain is built from TRBV7-6 and TRBJ2-2, with TRBD2 matching over 8 bases. Losses at the gene ends were 6 bases for V and 8 bases for J; bases not matched to a gene: 5. CDR3 size: 13 residues. In germline, CDR1 is SGHVS, CDR2 FNYEAQ.

The chain links TRBV10-2 to TRBJ2-3; the match to TRBD2 covers 9 bases. CDR3 length: 15 residues. V was pared by 7 bases and J by 5 bases, with 10 bases of the junction left unmatched. Germline V gives CDR1 WSHSY, CDR2 SAAADI. CDR3 in amino acids: CASTLAGVGGDTQYF. The CDR3 nucleotides are TGCGCCAGCACCTTAGCGGGAGTGGGGGGAGATACGCAGTATTTT.

The chain employs TRBV13 and TRBJ1-6; 8 positions agree with TRBD1. The trim removed 5 bases at V and 6 bases at J, leaving 9 bases unmatched. CDR1 is PRHDT and CDR2 is FYEKMQ in the germline V gene (reference sequence). This CDR3 region has 16 residues. CDR3 loop: CASSRFRTGINSPLHF. The CDR3 nucleotides are TGTGCCAGCAGCCGGTTCAGGACAGGGATTAATTCACCCCTCCACTTT.

The V gene is TRBV5-1, the J gene TRBJ1-2; D is uncertain. The CDR3 runs 13 residues. CDR1 and CDR2 (germline): SGHRS, YFSETQ. Trimming pared 0 bases from V and 6 bases from J, leaving 9 bases between. CDR3 in DNA: TGCGCCAGCAGCTTGGGGCTAACGGATGGCTACACCTTC. This codes for CASSLGLTDGYTF.

The chain recombines TRBV29-1 with TRBJ2-7; 7 bases are a match to TRBD2. CDR1 and CDR2 from the germline V gene are SQVTM and ANQGSEA. V dropped 2 bases and J dropped 7; count of bases not matched to a gene: 14. CDR3 length equals 15 residues. In DNA, the CDR3 is TGCAGCGTTGAATTGTGGCGGGAGAATCGGTATGAGCAGTACTTC. Translated, it gives CSVELWRENRYEQYF.